This TCR beta chain was observed in a study of Ad26.COV2.S vaccination and SARS-CoV-2 variants (dated by TCRdb to the early 2020s). With regard to the full study: Donors in the vaccine arm were drawn from COV1001, a multicentre, randomized, double-blind, placebo-controlled phase I-IIa trial testing Ad26.COV2.S in healthy adults. The TCR-sequenced set comprised roughly 30 samples: some 19 Ad26.COV2.S vaccine recipients, 5 placebo recipients and 8 SARS-CoV-2 convalescent individuals. Participants in the trial were split at random into five groups of five each, receiving low-dose or high-dose Ad26.COV2.S once or twice, or else placebo on both occasions. Sequencing of the TCRbeta repertoire served to evaluate the specificity and breadth of SARS-CoV-2-reactive T cell receptors following Ad26.COV2.S vaccination. Throughout the experiments and outcome assessment, investigators stayed blinded to trial group allocation. Dosing of Ad26.COV2.S was intramuscular, at either 5x10^10 or 1x10^11 viral particles, delivered as one shot or as two shots spaced 56 days apart.

The immunoSEQ Assay was the method used to sequence TCRbeta CDR3 regions. After extraction, genomic DNA underwent amplification by bias-controlled multiplex PCR, followed by high-throughput sequencing. Processing in the source paper ran as follows. To quantify the absolute abundance of each unique TCRbeta CDR3 region, sequences were collapsed and filtered. T cell fraction was estimated by normalizing TCRbeta template counts to usable DNA, which was measured by amplifying reference genes present in all nucleated cells. Repertoire TCRs were annotated as SARS-CoV-2-specific by exact matching of V gene, CDR3 amino acid sequence and J gene to a known reactive TCR set. The reference SARS-CoV-2 TCR set came from MIRA and was filtered for enrichment in COVID-19-positive ImmuneCODE repertoires, removing public or cross-reactive TCRs. Based on the MIRA antigens, annotated TCRs were further analysed at the level of specific ORF or position within ORF. Breadth was defined as annotated unique rearrangements over total unique productive rearrangements; depth was the summed frequency of those rearrangements. Two-sided Wilcoxon rank-sum tests were applied when comparing TCR breadth between groups. Not all clones reach the TCRdb copy of this immuneACCESS table, which keeps in-frame sequences only. Checked studies attribute under half of the gap to unresolved V genes and leave the rest unexplained. The V and J calls and the clone size are those of that table, but D and trimming were determined from the DNA. The table for this sample lists about 350,000 clones; 85% of them were counted only once. Of the sample, roughly 3.1% is held by the ten largest clones.

The CDR3 runs 13 amino acids, cysteine and phenylalanine included. The sequence is cut down to CDR3 DNA, 39 bases in frame from base 1. The germline V gene encodes CDR1 MNHEY and CDR2 SVGAGI. Unmatched junction bases come to 3, with V trimmed by 6 bases and J by 5 bases. To note about this clone: This receptor's antigen is unknown. Base qualities are not provided; no much larger clone lies one nucleotide away.

Paper-wide results and their limitations: Compared with placebo recipients, Ad26.COV2.S recipients showed higher spike-specific TCR breadth (P = 0.0014). The authors noted that the TCR breadth and depth analyses may have underestimated total T cell responses. After vaccination, spike-specific CD8+ and CD4+ T cell responses were reported to show substantial breadth. The study was not powered for comparison of responses between vaccine doses or regimens. Non-spike TCR breadth was comparable between vaccine and placebo recipients, consistent with the vaccine containing only spike.

The sample's treatment or condition, from its label and the paper: roughly 20 received Ad26.COV2.S at low or high dose, single or two shots; 5 received placebo; per-sample allocation not given. Repertoires of vaccine and placebo recipients were sequenced from samples taken on day 63 after the first injection. In Cohort 1b, about 25 adults aged 18-55 years were enrolled at a single site in Boston, USA, between 29 July and 7 August 2020. Ad26.COV2.S was a replication-incompetent adenovirus type 26 vector expressing a prefusion-stabilized SARS-CoV-2 spike protein from the original Wuhan strain. The receptor was derived from a person aged 18 to 59 who received the Ad26.COV2.S COVID-19 vaccine or a placebo. The sequences come from peripheral blood, collected in a trial of Ad26.COV2.S vaccine versus placebo. The chain couples TRBV6-5 to TRBJ2-3, with 9 bases in between that match TRBD1. The DNA sequence is given as TGTGCCAGCAGACAGGGGGCTGGAGATACGCAGTATTTT. This translates into CASRQGAGDTQYF.